The clone carrying this T cell receptor beta chain has a handful of counts. CDR1 and CDR2 (germline): LNHDA, SQIVND (reference sequence). Trimming took 5 bases from V and 2 from J, leaving 10 bases between them. The length of the CDR3 is 14 residues. This sample was taken from a study of CD8+ T cells in alopecia areata. Peripheral blood and lesional scalp punch biopsies came from alopecia areata patients. RNA extraction was followed by reverse transcription into cDNA, which acted as the sequencing template. Clones were read by immunoSEQ multiplex PCR, and TCRdb kept only the in-frame ones, dropping some. The sample records 100,000 to 150,000 clones, 45% to 50% being singletons.

The chain has TRBV19 and TRBJ2-1, with D possibly TRBD1 on 6 matching bases. The receptor was isolated from a human donor with alopecia areata. Material: CD8+ T cells sorted from blood, obtained at week 0. CDR3 DNA sequence: TGTGCCAGTAGTCTCCGGACAGCCTACAATGAGCAGTTCTTC. Translation: CASSLRTAYNEQFF.